This T cell receptor beta chain was identified in a study of identical twins. CDR1 and CDR2 from the germline V gene are SGHAT and FQNNGV. This CDR3 spans 18 amino acids. The trim removed 7 bases at V and 4 bases at J, leaving 21 bases unmatched. Each CDR3 protein is one row after TCRdb ran MiXCR on the 5' RACE reads. Among 570,000 or so distinct CDR3 sequences listed, more than 9% were seen once. This sample was also put to use in a study of yellow fever vaccine responses in identical twins.

The chain joins TRBV11-2 to TRBJ2-7, with 8 nucleotides matching TRBD2. The sample taken for sequencing was PBMCs. This clonotype was sampled from a woman aged 18-29 years in good health. The CDR3: CASTPGGASGRTAYEQYF. The CDR3 nucleotides are TGTGCCAGCACCCCGGGCGGGGCTAGCGGGCGTACCGCTTACGAGCAGTACTTC.